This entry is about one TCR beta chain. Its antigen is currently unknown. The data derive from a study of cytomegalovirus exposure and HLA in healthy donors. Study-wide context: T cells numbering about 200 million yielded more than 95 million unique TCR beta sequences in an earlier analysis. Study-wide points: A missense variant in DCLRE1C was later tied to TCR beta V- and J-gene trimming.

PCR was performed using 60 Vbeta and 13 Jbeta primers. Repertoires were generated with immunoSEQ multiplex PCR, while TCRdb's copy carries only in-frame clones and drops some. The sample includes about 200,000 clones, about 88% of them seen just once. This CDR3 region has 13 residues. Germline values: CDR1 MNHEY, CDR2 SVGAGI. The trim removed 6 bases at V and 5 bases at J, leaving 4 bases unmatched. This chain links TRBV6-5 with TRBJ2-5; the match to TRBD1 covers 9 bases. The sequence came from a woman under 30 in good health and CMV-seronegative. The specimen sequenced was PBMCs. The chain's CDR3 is CASRGTGRETQYF. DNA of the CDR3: TGTGCCAGCAGAGGGACAGGGCGGGAGACCCAGTACTTC.